The 23 T cell receptor beta chains below all came from one sample that was sequenced in a study of blood T cell repertoires in COVID-19. The repertoire was sequenced with immunoSEQ multiplex PCR; TCRdb's copy has only in-frame clones and lacks some. The sample holds some 25,000 clones; 85% to 90% are singletons and the top ten take less than 9%. Sequenced input: peripheral blood. Receptor source: a human donor in a cohort sampled during active COVID-19.

The V call is TRBV5-1, the J call TRBJ1-6, with 10 bases lining up with TRBD1. The J segment lost 8 bases and the V segment lost 0 bases, leaving 2 bases of the junction unmatched. Germline V gene sequence: CDR1 SGHRS, CDR2 YFSETQ. The CDR3 runs to 15 residues. The CDR3 coding sequence is TGCGCCAGCAGCTTGGGGGACAGGGGTTATTCACCCCTCCACTTT. Protein product: CASSLGDRGYSPLHF.

The V and J genes are TRBV6-5 and TRBJ1-1; 10 nucleotides match TRBD1. Germline CDR1 is MNHEY and CDR2 is SVGAGI. V lost 6 bases and J lost 7; bases outside the gene matches: 5. CDR3 length equals 13 residues. CDR3 DNA sequence: TGTGCCAGCAGAGACAGGGGGCGTAATGAAGCTTTCTTT. This gives the protein CASRDRGRNEAFF.

CDR3: CASSLGDFGANVLTF. The DNA for the CDR3 is TGCGCCAGCAGCTTGGGGGACTTTGGGGCCAACGTCCTGACTTTC. The V and J genes are TRBV5-1 and TRBJ2-6, with D possibly TRBD2 on 6 matching bases. Between the trimmed V and J ends, which lost 0 bases and 3 bases, there was a span of 7 bases. The germline gives CDR1 SGHRS, CDR2 YFSETQ. The CDR3 has 15 residues.

The J gene is TRBJ1-1, the V gene TRBV3-1 (or the pseudogene TRBV3-2), with D perhaps TRBD1 (6 bases). The CDR3 spans 12 residues. Trimming removed 8 bases from V and 11 bases from J, with 18 bases in between. Germline CDR1 is LGHDT and CDR2 is YNNKEL (reference sequence). For the CDR3, the DNA is TGTGCCAGCTCGGACACAGGGCGGCGGGCTTTCTTT. The encoded protein is CASSDTGRRAFF.

The table lists this clone with a count of one. The rearrangement joins TRBV2 to TRBJ2-1; 7 positions agree with TRBD1. Unmatched junction bases numbered 3, after V lost 4 bases and J lost 0 bases. CDR3 size: 15 residues. Germline V CDR1 and CDR2: SNHLY, FYNNEI. The CDR3 region is CASSAGTVSYNEQFF. The CDR3 bases are TGTGCCAGCAGTGCCGGGACAGTCTCCTACAATGAGCAGTTCTTC.

For the CDR3, the DNA is TGCAGCGTTGTTCTAGGAGGGGGCGGGTATGGCTACACCTTC. This codes for CSVVLGGGGYGYTF. The V and J genes are TRBV29-1 and TRBJ1-2, with 7 nucleotides matching TRBD1. V shed 4 bases, J shed 5 bases, and the junction held 10 bases outside the gene matches. There are 14 residues in the CDR3. Germline V gives CDR1 SQVTM, CDR2 ANQGSEA.

The V call is TRBV7-2, the J call TRBJ2-7; 7 positions match TRBD1. The CDR3 consists of 14 residues. Germline V gives CDR1 SGHTA, CDR2 FQGNSA. V lost 4 bases, J lost 5 bases, and 8 bases stayed unmatched. CDR3 nucleotides: TGTGCCAGCAGCTCAGACAGGGCACTCGACGAGCAGTACTTC. It is translated as CASSSDRALDEQYF.

The genes are TRBV12-5 and TRBJ1-1; unclear D gene. This CDR3 is built from 15 residues. Trimming removed 6 bases from V and 0 bases from J, with 14 bases in between. CDR1 LGHNT and CDR2 FRNRAP come from the germline V gene. The CDR3 loop is CASGPPRGLNTEAFF. CDR3 nucleotide sequence: TGTGCTAGTGGCCCACCGCGGGGATTGAACACTGAAGCTTTCTTT.

This clone was seen a single time. The rearrangement joins TRBV12-3 or TRBV12-4 to TRBJ2-7; possible D gene TRBD1, 6 bases. The V and J ends lost 7 bases and 5 bases respectively, with 12 bases between them. The CDR3 has 12 residues. CDR3 sequence: CASTSGTNEQYF. CDR3 in DNA: TGTGCCAGCACCTCCGGGACAAACGAGCAGTACTTC.

The chain joins TRBV5-1 to TRBJ1-1; D possibly corresponds to TRBD1 (6 bases). Germline assignment: CDR1 SGHRS and CDR2 YFSETQ. There are 14 residues in the CDR3. The V and J ends lost 0 bases and 5 bases respectively, with 11 bases between them. In DNA, the CDR3 is TGCGCCAGCAGCTTGGAGGACAGTCGGACTGAAGCTTTCTTT. This codes for CASSLEDSRTEAFF. Based on the CDR3 plus reference TRBV5-1 and TRBJ1-1, the full variable domain is KAGVTQTPRYLIKTRGQQVTLSCSPISGHRSVSWYQQTPGQGLQFLFEYFSETQRNKGNFPGRFSGRQFSNSRSEMNVSTLELGDSALYLCASSLEDSRTEAFFGQGTRLTVV.

This chain joins TRBV11-2 and TRBJ2-5; the D gene is possibly TRBD2 (6 bases). CDR1 and CDR2 (germline): SGHAT, FQNNGV. V gave up 5 bases and J gave up 4 bases, with 8 bases separating them. The CDR3 covers 12 residues. The CDR3 loop reads CASSPEGETQYF. The CDR3 DNA is TGTGCCAGCAGCCCGGAGGGAGAGACCCAGTACTTC.

The chain carries TRBV5-1 and TRBJ2-7, with 8 bases aligning to TRBD1. This CDR3 region has 15 residues. Per germline, CDR1 SGHRS and CDR2 YFSETQ. The J segment lost 5 bases and the V segment lost 4 bases, leaving 11 bases of the junction unmatched. The CDR3 sequence: CASSRRTGQADEQYF. In DNA form, the CDR3 reads TGCGCCAGCAGCCGTAGGACAGGGCAGGCCGACGAGCAGTACTTC.

V gene TRBV12-3 or TRBV12-4 combines with J gene TRBJ2-2, with a weak D call TRBD1 (6 bases). The germline V and J ends were trimmed by 6 bases and 8 bases, with 13 bases remaining between them. The length of the CDR3 is 13 residues. CDR3: CASRFGQLGELFF. In DNA, the CDR3 is TGTGCCAGCAGATTTGGACAGCTTGGGGAGCTGTTTTTT.

This chain connects TRBV11-2 to TRBJ2-4; D gene ambiguous. Trimming stripped 5 bases from V and 0 bases from J, with 14 bases between. The CDR3 covers 16 residues. CDR1 is SGHAT and CDR2 is FQNNGV in the germline V gene. The CDR3 coding sequence is TGTGCCAGCAGCCCGAGTCACCTACTAGCCAAAAACATTCAGTACTTC. It yields the protein CASSPSHLLAKNIQYF.

The chain couples TRBV15 to TRBJ2-7, with TRBD2 as a possible D gene (6 bases). Trimming left V 6 bases short and J 2 bases short, with 17 bases between. Germline CDR1 reads LNHNV; CDR2 reads YYDKDF (reference sequence). The CDR3 loop spans 15 amino acids. The CDR3: CATSRGPSEAYEQYF. The CDR3 DNA follows: TGTGCCACCAGTCGGGGCCCTAGCGAGGCCTACGAGCAGTACTTC.

V and J are TRBV6-1 and TRBJ2-3; 8 bases agree with TRBD2. Germline assignment: CDR1 MNHNS and CDR2 SASEGT. CDR3 length equals 15 residues. J lost 6 bases, V lost 5 bases, and 10 bases had no gene match. The CDR3 reads CASSLRSGGRDTQYF. The CDR3 DNA follows: TGTGCCAGCAGTTTGAGAAGCGGGGGCCGCGATACGCAGTATTTT.

This chain uses TRBV3-1 (or the pseudogene TRBV3-2) with TRBJ2-1; D is perhaps TRBD2 (7 bases). V was shortened by 7 bases and J by 7 bases, with 20 bases between the two germline ends. The CDR3 totals 15 residues. The germline gives CDR1 LGHDT, CDR2 YNNKEL (reference sequence). This chain's CDR3 is CASTLKGGATNEQFF. CDR3 DNA: TGTGCCAGCACCCTCAAAGGGGGGGCGACGAATGAGCAGTTCTTC.

The gene calls are TRBV28 and TRBJ2-7; a weak D match, TRBD2 (6 bases). V dropped 8 bases and J dropped 2 bases, with 13 bases sitting between them. Per the germline V gene, CDR1 is MDHEN and CDR2 is SYDVKM. The CDR3 is 13 amino acids. The CDR3 is CASGGGTPYEQYF. The CDR3, as DNA: TGTGCCAGCGGAGGCGGGACGCCCTACGAGCAGTACTTC.

The V call is TRBV9, the J call TRBJ1-1, with a weak D call TRBD1 (5 bases). From germline, CDR1 is SGDLS and CDR2 YYNGEE. Trimming pared 4 bases from V and 1 base from J, leaving 11 bases between. The CDR3 is made up of 14 amino acids. As DNA, the CDR3 is TGTGCCAGCAGCCGCGGGGGTTCGAACACTGAAGCTTTCTTT. Amino acids: CASSRGGSNTEAFF.

The V call is TRBV5-8, the J call TRBJ1-3; 7 nucleotides agree with TRBD1. The CDR3 runs to 15 residues. The V gene end was trimmed by 10 bases and the J gene end by 0 bases; junction bases not matched to a gene: 10. Per germline, CDR1 SGHTS and CDR2 YDEGEE. The CDR3 sequence is CAARDRGFSGNTIYF. As DNA, the CDR3 is TGTGCCGCCCGGGACAGAGGTTTCTCTGGAAACACCATATATTTT.

The rearrangement links TRBV4-3 to TRBJ2-6, with D possibly matching TRBD2 (5 bases). Trimming took off 0 bases at V and 2 bases at J, with 5 bases between the two ends. The germline CDR1 and CDR2 sequences are LGHNA and YSLEER. The CDR3 sequence is 15 residues long. CDR3 residues: CASSQERAGANVLTF. Written as DNA, the CDR3 is TGCGCCAGCAGCCAAGAGCGGGCTGGGGCCAACGTCCTGACTTTC.

This clone was picked up a small number of times. This chain connects TRBV12-3 or TRBV12-4 to TRBJ2-4, with 9 nucleotides matching TRBD1. CDR3 length equals 13 residues. V lost 3 bases to trimming and J lost 13 bases; unmatched junction nucleotides: 7. CDR3 residues: CASSLGTGRTQYF. Written as DNA, the CDR3 is TGTGCCAGCAGTTTGGGGACAGGGCGTACACAGTACTTC.

V usage is TRBV28 and J usage is TRBJ1-2; D possibly corresponds to TRBD1 (5 bases). The germline V and J ends were trimmed by 8 bases and 2 bases, with 15 bases remaining between them. Looked up from germline, CDR1 is MDHEN and CDR2 is SYDVKM. The CDR3 length is 14 residues. CDR3 coding DNA: TGTGCCAGCGTGAGCCAGGGATTGAACTATGGCTACACCTTC. Protein sequence: CASVSQGLNYGYTF.